A selection of T cell receptor beta chains follows, all from one sample in a study of cytomegalovirus exposure and HLA in healthy donors. Some clones are missing from TCRdb's copy, which holds only in-frame ones; the method was immunoSEQ multiplex PCR. This listing includes more than 45,000 clones. Sequenced input: PBMCs. These receptors were obtained from a woman aged 55-75 years in good health and CMV-seropositive. CDR3s include the opening cysteine and the closing phenylalanine or tryptophan. The order of the fields is D gene, J gene, V gene, CDR3 DNA, CDR3 protein. A D gene is named only where the DNA matches it firmly.

- TRBJ2-7 TRBV5-1 TGCGCCAGCAGCTTGGAACCGGTCGGGTACGAGCAGTACTTC CASSLEPVGYEQYF
TRBD1 TRBJ2-2 TRBV6-6 TGTGCCAGCAGCGGACAGGAGAGGAACACCGGGGAGCTGTTTTTT CASSGQERNTGELFF
TRBD2 TRBJ2-1 TRBV4-1 TGCGCCAGCAGCCAAGATAGGAGCTCTAGCGGGGCCTACAATGAGCAGTTCTTC CASSQDRSSSGAYNEQFF
TRBD1 TRBJ1-1 TRBV5-1 TGCGCCAGCAGCGCGGGACAGGGTTTCGCTGAAGCTTTCTTT CASSAGQGFAEAFF
- TRBJ2-3 TRBV5-5 TGTGCCAGCAGCTTGGCCGGCGGGGAATCAGATACGCAGTATTTT CASSLAGGESDTQYF
TRBD1 TRBJ1-2 TRBV5-8 TGTGCCAGCAGCTTTCTGGGACAGACAGCTAACTATGGCTACACCTTC CASSFLGQTANYGYTF
- TRBJ1-6 TRBV7-8 TGTGCCAGCAGCTCCGTTAGGGGGGGGAATTCACCCCTCCACTTT CASSSVRGGNSPLHF
TRBD2 TRBJ2-1 TRBV7-7 TGTGCTAGCAGCTTAGCGGGGCCGGCGAGCTCCTACAATGAGCAGTTCTTC CASSLAGPASSYNEQFF
TRBD2 TRBJ2-3 TRBV5-1 TGCGCCAGCACCCCCTTAGCGGGGTCCCCAGATACGCAGTATTTT CASTPLAGSPDTQYF
- TRBJ2-5 TRBV6-6 TGTGCCAGCAACAAGCGCGGGATACAAGAGACCCAGTACTTC CASNKRGIQETQYF
- TRBJ2-1 TRBV29-1 TGCAGCGTACGACAGGACAATGAGCAGTTCTTC CSVRQDNEQFF
- TRBJ2-7 TRBV4-3 TGCGCCAGCAGCCAAGAACCGGAGAGCGCCTACGAGCAGTACTTC CASSQEPESAYEQYF
- TRBJ1-6 TRBV19 TGTGCCAGTAGTAGCGGGCAGCTTAATTCACCCCTCCACTTT CASSSGQLNSPLHF
- TRBJ2-5 TRBV10-3 TGTGCCATCAGTGATGGGGGGGCGAGTGAGACCCAGTACTTC CAISDGGASETQYF
- TRBJ2-7 TRBV6-1 TGTGCCAGCACCAAAGGGGGTTCCTACGAGCAGTACTTC CASTKGGSYEQYF
- TRBJ1-4 TRBV13 TGTGCCAGCAGCTCGGCCCCTCGGGATGAAAAACTGTTTTTT CASSSAPRDEKLFF
TRBD1 TRBJ1-6 TRBV9 TGTGCCAGCAGGCCAGGACAGGCTAATAATTCACCCCTCCACTTT CASRPGQANNSPLHF
- TRBJ1-2 TRBV5-1 TGCGCCAGCAGCCTCGGAGAGAACTATGGCTACACCTTC CASSLGENYGYTF
TRBD1 TRBJ2-5 TRBV12-5 TGTGCTAGTGGTTTGTGGACAGGGCAAGAGACCCAGTACTTC CASGLWTGQETQYF
- TRBJ2-7 TRBV4-2 TGTGCCAGCAGCCAAGGCTCCGAGCAACTCTCCTACGAGCAGTACTTC CASSQGSEQLSYEQYF
- TRBJ1-6 TRBV6-5 TGTGCCAGCAAAGTACAGCGGGATTCACCCCTCCACTTT CASKVQRDSPLHF
- TRBJ2-7 TRBV2 TGTGCCAGCACGGGTAGCGCCTCGGGGGAGCAGTACTTC CASTGSASGEQYF
- TRBJ1-1 TRBV29-1 TGCAGCGTTGGGTCTGACTTTGGTAAGAACACTGAAGCTTTCTTT CSVGSDFGKNTEAFF
- TRBJ2-6 TRBV19 TGTGCCAGTAGTATCTCGTCTGGGGCCAACGTCCTGACTTTC CASSISSGANVLTF
- TRBJ2-1 TRBV6-5 TGTGCCAGCAGTTACGGGGAGGCGACCTACAATGAGCAGTTCTTC CASSYGEATYNEQFF
- TRBJ1-1 TRBV6-1 TGTGCCAGCAGTCCCCTCGGGAGGTTCACTGAAGCTTTCTTT CASSPLGRFTEAFF
TRBD1 TRBJ2-6 TRBV4-1 TGCGCCAGCAGCCGTGGACAGGGCTTACTCTCTGGGGCCAACGTCCTGACTTTC CASSRGQGLLSGANVLTF
TRBD2 TRBJ2-7 TRBV11-2 TGTGCCAGCAGCTTAATTCGGGGCGGGGGGTACGAGCAGTACTTC CASSLIRGGGYEQYF
TRBD1 TRBJ2-7 TRBV6-5 TGTGCCAGCAGTCGGGACAGGGTGAACGAGCAGTACTTC CASSRDRVNEQYF
- TRBJ2-7 TRBV7-9 TGTGCCAGCAGCTTAATCCCCGTGGGGGCCCACTACGAGCAGTACTTC CASSLIPVGAHYEQYF
TRBD2 TRBJ2-3 TRBV27 TGTGCCAGCAGTCCCGCTAGCGGGGGGCCGGGGGATACGCAGTATTTT CASSPASGGPGDTQYF
- TRBJ2-7 TRBV25-1 TGTGCCAGCAGTGAATATCATCTCAGGGATACCCCCCACGAGCAGTACTTC CASSEYHLRDTPHEQYF
- TRBJ2-7 TRBV18 TGTGCCAGCTCACCAGGAAAACAGAACTACGAGCAGTACTTC CASSPGKQNYEQYF
- TRBJ2-7 TRBV11-3 TGTGCCAGCAGCATATCACAGGGTTTCGAGCAGTACTTC CASSISQGFEQYF
- TRBJ1-2 TRBV15 TGTGCCACCAGCGGCGGGACGGCCTCTATAGGTACCTATGGCTACACCTTC CATSGGTASIGTYGYTF
- TRBJ1-4 TRBV5-1 TGCGCCAGCGGGTCAGGGCCAACTAATGAAAAACTGTTTTTT CASGSGPTNEKLFF
- TRBJ1-6 TRBV5-4 TGTGCCAGCAGCGGCGGGAACTCCTATAATTCACCCCTCCACTTT CASSGGNSYNSPLHF
TRBD2 TRBJ2-1 TRBV29-1 TGCAGCGTTGTACTAGCGACCTACAATGAGCAGTTCTTC CSVVLATYNEQFF
- TRBJ1-1 TRBV11-2 TGTGCCAGCAGCCGTATGAACACTGAAGCTTTCTTT CASSRMNTEAFF
TRBD2 TRBJ2-3 TRBV28 TGTGCCAGCAGTTCGCCCCTATTCCGAAGCGGGGCTAGCACAGATACGCAGTATTTT CASSSPLFRSGASTDTQYF
TRBD1 TRBJ1-1 TRBV6-5 TGTGCCAGCAGTTACTCTGGGACAGGGAAAGTGGCTGAAGCTTTCTTT CASSYSGTGKVAEAFF